The next 25 T cell receptor beta chains were all read from a single sample in a study of blood T cell repertoires in COVID-19. Sequencing used immunoSEQ multiplex PCR; TCRdb keeps in-frame clones, though not all of them. The sample records under 300,000 clones, 70% to 90% being singletons. Sequences were obtained from peripheral blood. All receptors derive from a woman between 25 and 40 years old with acute or convalescent COVID-19.

The rearrangement uses TRBV27 and TRBJ1-3, with TRBD1 as a possible D gene (6 bases). The CDR3 length is 15 residues. The V gene lost 4 bases and the J gene lost 0 bases, with 10 bases spanning the gap. Germline CDR1 and CDR2: MNHEY and SMNVEV (reference sequence). For the CDR3, the DNA is TGTGCCAGCAGTTCCACAGGGAGCTCTGGAAACACCATATATTTT. Protein sequence: CASSSTGSSGNTIYF.

The V call is TRBV7-2, the J call TRBJ2-7; unclear D gene. Germline lookup yields CDR1 SGHTA and CDR2 FQGNSA. CDR3 length: 13 amino acids. V shed 0 bases and J shed 2 bases, with 5 bases lying between them. The CDR3 DNA is TGTGCCAGCAGCTTAGCCCCTACCTACGAGCAGTACTTC. It specifies CASSLAPTYEQYF.

This sequence joins TRBV29-1 and TRBJ1-3, with 8 bases that match TRBD1. CDR1 SQVTM and CDR2 ANQGSEA come from the germline V gene. The CDR3 contains 13 residues. J was trimmed by 0 bases and V by 7 bases; bases with no gene match: 2. The CDR3 protein is CSGGTGSGNTIYF. As DNA, the CDR3 is TGCAGCGGTGGGACAGGCTCTGGAAACACCATATATTTT.

The chain couples TRBV11-2 to TRBJ2-7, with 9 nucleotides matching TRBD2. V gave up 1 base and J gave up 0 bases; unmatched junction bases: 1. This CDR3 contains 15 residues. Germline V CDR1 and CDR2: SGHAT, FQNNGV. The CDR3 reads CASSLGSGSSYEQYF. The CDR3 bases are TGTGCCAGCAGCTTAGGTAGCGGGAGCTCCTACGAGCAGTACTTC. The entire variable domain, with the rest obtained from reference TRBV11-2 and TRBJ2-7, is as follows: EAGVAQSPRYKIIEKRQSVAFWCNPISGHATLYWYQQILGQGPKLLIQFQNNGVVDDSQLPKDRFSAERLKGVDSTLKIQPAKLEDSAVYLCASSLGSGSSYEQYFGPGTRLTVT.

This clone occurred once. In nucleotides, the CDR3 is TGTGCCAGTACCGATCATTCCGGGACACGTACCGGGGAGCTGTTTTTT. It encodes CASTDHSGTRTGELFF. This chain connects TRBV19 to TRBJ2-2; D is perhaps TRBD1 (6 bases). From germline, CDR1 is LNHDA and CDR2 SQIVND (reference sequence). This CDR3 contains 16 residues. The ends were cut back, 7 bases at V and 5 bases at J, with 20 bases in the middle.

This chain connects TRBV19 to TRBJ2-1, with 11 bases matching TRBD2. Losses at the gene ends were 10 bases for V and 7 bases for J; bases not matched to a gene: 12. The CDR3 has 15 residues. The germline V gene has CDR1 LNHDA and CDR2 SQIVND (reference sequence). The CDR3 nucleotides read TGTGCCACCACCTTACTAGCGGGAGAGAGTAATGAGCAGTTCTTC. Translating gives CATTLLAGESNEQFF. The entire variable domain, with the rest obtained from reference TRBV19 and TRBJ2-1, is as follows: DGGITQSPKYLFRKEGQNVTLSCEQNLNHDAMYWYRQDPGQGLRLIYYSQIVNDFQKGDIAEGYSVSREKKESFPLTVTSAQKNPTAFYLCATTLLAGESNEQFFGPGTRLTVL.

The chain links TRBV6-6 to TRBJ2-7, with 12 bases fitting TRBD1. The germline V gene has CDR1 MNHNY and CDR2 SVGAGI (reference sequence). J gave up 3 bases and V 5 bases, and 2 bases lay outside the gene matches. CDR3 length equals 14 residues. The CDR3 loop is CASSRDRGLYEQYF. CDR3 nucleotide sequence: TGTGCCAGCAGTCGGGACAGGGGGCTCTACGAGCAGTACTTC.

The chain employs TRBV14 and TRBJ1-1; D is undetermined. CDR1 is SGHDN and CDR2 is FVKESK in the germline V gene. V shed 0 bases and J shed 4 bases, with 9 bases lying between them. This CDR3 is built from 14 residues. CDR3 in DNA: TGTGCCAGCAGCCAAGATTGGGCTTTCACTGAAGCTTTCTTT. Its translation is CASSQDWAFTEAFF.

The sample holds one count of this clone. The genes are TRBV19 and TRBJ1-2, with no clear D. Germline CDR1 reads LNHDA; CDR2 reads SQIVND (reference sequence). Between the trimmed V and J ends, which lost 3 bases and 2 bases, there was a span of 4 bases. This CDR3 is 12 amino acids long. The CDR3 loop is CASSIENYGYTF. The DNA for the CDR3 is TGTGCCAGTAGTATTGAGAACTATGGCTACACCTTC. The full variable domain, rest sourced from reference TRBV19 and TRBJ1-2, is DGGITQSPKYLFRKEGQNVTLSCEQNLNHDAMYWYRQDPGQGLRLIYYSQIVNDFQKGDIAEGYSVSREKKESFPLTVTSAQKNPTAFYLCASSIENYGYTFGSGTRLTVV.

The rearrangement joins TRBV18 to TRBJ1-3; 8 bases agree with TRBD1. The CDR3 is 16 amino acids. V trimming: 2 bases; J trimming: 0 bases; junction bases outside the gene matches: 3. CDR1 is KGHSH and CDR2 is LQKENI in the germline V gene. The CDR3 is CASSPWGTGSGNTIYF. CDR3 DNA: TGTGCCAGCTCACCATGGGGGACAGGCTCTGGAAACACCATATATTTT.

This chain joins TRBV11-3 and TRBJ2-1; TRBD1 aligns across 8 bases. CDR3 length: 17 residues. CDR1 SGHNT and CDR2 YENEEA come from the germline V gene. V shed 5 bases and J 1 base; nucleotides not matched to a gene: 10. For the CDR3, the DNA is TGTGCCAGCAGCACACTTACAGGGGGGTGGTCCTACAATGAGCAGTTCTTC. This translates into CASSTLTGGWSYNEQFF.

This chain connects TRBV9 to TRBJ2-1; a weak D match, TRBD1 (5 bases). Germline assignment: CDR1 SGDLS and CDR2 YYNGEE. CDR3 size: 16 residues. Trimming removed 0 bases from V and 0 bases from J, with 10 bases in between. This CDR3 is CASSVGGGFSYNEQFF. For the CDR3, the DNA is TGTGCCAGCAGCGTAGGGGGCGGATTCTCCTACAATGAGCAGTTCTTC.

V is TRBV5-4 and J is TRBJ1-1; D is possibly TRBD1 (5 bases). V was shortened by 4 bases and J by 4 bases, with 11 bases between the two germline ends. There are 13 residues in the CDR3. Germline CDR1 and CDR2: SGHNT and YYREEE (reference sequence). CDR3 loop: CASSLPGGTEAFF. In nucleotides, the CDR3 is TGTGCCAGCAGCCTTCCGGGGGGCACTGAAGCTTTCTTT.

The V and J genes are TRBV27 and TRBJ2-7, with 7 bases identical to TRBD1. CDR1 and CDR2 (germline): MNHEY, SMNVEV (reference sequence). CDR3 length: 16 residues. The V gene end was trimmed by 1 base and the J gene end by 3 bases; junction bases not matched to a gene: 9. Written as DNA, the CDR3 is TGTGCCAGCAGTTTATTAAGGACAGGATTCGGCTACGAGCAGTACTTC. This encodes CASSLLRTGFGYEQYF.

CDR3 in amino acids: CASGLDPGYRSQHF. The CDR3 coding sequence is TGTGCTAGTGGTTTGGACCCAGGGTATAGGTCCCAGCATTTT. The chain combines TRBV12-5 with TRBJ1-5; TRBD1 is a possible D gene (5 bases). V dropped 1 base and J dropped 11 bases, with 15 bases sitting between them. Germline CDR1 LGHNT, CDR2 FRNRAP. This CDR3 contains 14 residues. Using reference TRBV12-5 and TRBJ1-5 for the parts outside the CDR3, the full variable domain is DARVTQTPRHKVTEMGQEVTMRCQPILGHNTVFWYRQTMMQGLELLAYFRNRAPLDDSGMPKDRFSAEMPDATLATLKIQPSEPRDSAVYFCASGLDPGYRSQHFGDGTRLSIL.

The genes are TRBV5-1 and TRBJ2-1; 12 bases map to TRBD2. Looked up from germline, CDR1 is SGHRS and CDR2 is YFSETQ. The CDR3 sequence is 16 residues long. The V gene end was trimmed by 2 bases and the J gene end by 6 bases; junction bases not matched to a gene: 6. The CDR3 DNA sequence: TGCGCCAGCAGCTTACCGACTAGCGGGAGCTCCAATGAGCAGTTCTTC. Its protein product is CASSLPTSGSSNEQFF.

This clone was seen just once. This sequence joins TRBV9 and TRBJ2-3, with 9 bases lining up with TRBD2. V trimming: 3 bases; J trimming: 0 bases; junction bases outside the gene matches: 2. CDR1 is SGDLS, CDR2 YYNGEE, per germline. The CDR3 extends over 15 amino acids. The CDR3 DNA reads TGTGCCAGCAGCGCTAGCGGGACTAGCACAGATACGCAGTATTTT. As protein: CASSASGTSTDTQYF.

This sequence joins TRBV19 and TRBJ1-2; TRBD1 is a possible D gene (5 bases). There are 13 residues in the CDR3. Germline V lookup: CDR1 LNHDA, CDR2 SQIVND (reference sequence). The V end lost 10 bases, the J end lost 3 bases, and 15 bases lay between the germline ends. The CDR3 loop is CATRATGDYGYTF. CDR3 sequence (DNA): TGTGCCACCAGGGCGACGGGGGACTATGGCTACACCTTC.

This chain links TRBV6-6 with TRBJ2-7; TRBD1 might be the D (6 bases). CDR3 size: 11 residues. Trimming cost V 6 bases and J 5 bases, with 8 bases left between them. Germline loops: CDR1 MNHNY, CDR2 SVGAGI (reference sequence). In DNA, the CDR3 is TGTGCCAGCAGGAGACAGGACGAGCAGTACTTC. The encoded protein is CASRRQDEQYF.

This clone was seen a few times. V usage is TRBV25-1 and J usage is TRBJ1-1; 7 positions agree with TRBD1. Germline assignment: CDR1 MGHDK and CDR2 SYGVNS. With 4 bases clipped from V and 0 bases from J, the junction kept 2 bases outside the gene matches. This CDR3 region has 14 residues. Written as DNA, the CDR3 is TGTGCCAGCAGTGCGGGACAGATGAACACTGAAGCTTTCTTT. Protein product: CASSAGQMNTEAFF.

CDR3 in amino acids: CAGGQGAYEQYF. The DNA for the CDR3 is TGTGCCGGAGGACAGGGTGCCTACGAGCAGTACTTC. This chain joins TRBV6-6 and TRBJ2-7; the match to TRBD1 covers 8 bases. This CDR3 is built from 12 residues. CDR1 and CDR2 from the germline V gene are MNHNY and SVGAGI (reference sequence). The V and J ends lost 11 bases and 2 bases, in that order; junction bases with no gene match: 5.

The chain is built from TRBV6-1 and TRBJ2-6; unclear D gene. Per germline, CDR1 MNHNS and CDR2 SASEGT. This CDR3 region has 16 residues. The V end lost 0 bases, the J end lost 2 bases, and 8 bases lay between the germline ends. CDR3 protein: CASSEARGTGANVLTF. The CDR3, as DNA: TGTGCCAGCAGTGAAGCACGAGGTACTGGGGCCAACGTCCTGACTTTC.

The rearrangement links TRBV24-1 to TRBJ2-3; D possibly corresponds to TRBD1 (6 bases). The CDR3 is made up of 17 amino acids. In germline, CDR1 is KGHDR, CDR2 SFDVKD. V was shortened by 4 bases and J by 0 bases, with 16 bases between the two germline ends. DNA for the CDR3: TGTGCCACCAGTGAGGGGGCTGTTCCGGGAAGCACAGATACGCAGTATTTT. Its protein is CATSEGAVPGSTDTQYF.

V gene TRBV25-1 combines with J gene TRBJ1-5; the D gene is possibly TRBD1 (5 bases). The V gene's germline CDR1 is MGHDK and CDR2 SYGVNS. Trimming shortened V by 3 bases and J by 12 bases, and 15 bases separated the two germline ends. CDR3 length: 13 amino acids. The CDR3 loop is CASSDAAGSHQHF. The CDR3 coding sequence is TGTGCCAGCAGTGACGCGGCAGGGTCCCACCAGCATTTT.

The CDR3 DNA sequence: TGTGCCAGCAGCCGAGTGGGACAGGGGAAGGAAAAACTGTTTTTT. Translation gives CASSRVGQGKEKLFF. The genes are TRBV27 and TRBJ1-4, with 10 bases identical to TRBD1. The CDR3 sequence is 15 residues long. Per the germline V gene, CDR1 is MNHEY and CDR2 is SMNVEV (reference sequence). The V gene end was trimmed by 6 bases and the J gene end by 8 bases; junction bases not matched to a gene: 9.